The 30 T cell receptor beta chains below were found in one sample sequenced in a study of cytomegalovirus exposure and HLA in healthy donors. Researchers ran the PCR with 60 Vbeta and 13 Jbeta primers. The protocol was immunoSEQ multiplex PCR, while the TCRdb copy is restricted to in-frame clones and leaves out a portion. Its listing shows 150,000 or so clones. Material for sequencing was PBMCs. The receptors shown here come from a woman aged 55-75 years in good health and CMV-seronegative.

V is TRBV9 and J is TRBJ2-5, with D tentatively TRBD2 (6 bases). CDR1 is SGDLS, CDR2 YYNGEE, per germline. The V gene lost 0 bases and the J gene lost 4 bases, with 13 bases spanning the gap. This CDR3 region has 15 residues. Here the CDR3 reads CASSVGLASGETQYF. The CDR3 region has the DNA TGTGCCAGCAGCGTAGGCCTAGCGAGCGGAGAGACCCAGTACTTC.

The V gene is TRBV7-2, the J gene TRBJ1-3; D perhaps matches TRBD1 (5 bases). V shed 4 bases and J shed 6 bases, with 28 bases lying between them. Per the germline V gene, CDR1 is SGHTA and CDR2 is FQGNSA. The length of the CDR3 is 19 residues. The CDR3 DNA is TGTGCCAGCAGCTACCAGGGCGGGGGGTTTTATTCTCAGGCAAACACCATATATTTT. Translating gives CASSYQGGGFYSQANTIYF.

This chain uses TRBV5-4 with TRBJ1-3; D gene unclear. CDR3 length: 13 residues. Germline V gene sequence: CDR1 SGHNT, CDR2 YYREEE (reference sequence). Trimming cost V 0 bases and J 7 bases, with 8 bases left between them. CDR3 residues: CASSLGGSNTIYF. CDR3 DNA sequence: TGTGCCAGCAGCTTGGGCGGGTCCAACACCATATATTTT.

Turning to this clone: Other DNA sequences within the sample encode an identical CDR3. The rearrangement links TRBV6-5 to TRBJ2-1; D remains ambiguous. V lost 2 bases to trimming and J lost 4 bases, with 6 bases between them. This CDR3 is built from 13 residues. Germline lookup yields CDR1 MNHEY and CDR2 SVGAGI. CDR3 protein: CASSYSTYNEQFF. DNA of the CDR3: TGTGCCAGCAGTTACAGCACTTACAATGAGCAGTTCTTC.

The J gene is TRBJ1-2, the V gene TRBV9; TRBD1 is a possible D gene (6 bases). Trimming removed 0 bases at V and 4 bases at J, with 22 bases between. Germline CDR1 reads SGDLS; CDR2 reads YYNGEE. This CDR3 has 18 residues. Here the CDR3 reads CASSVEENPWGLAYGYTF. For the CDR3, the DNA is TGTGCCAGCAGCGTAGAAGAGAATCCCTGGGGGCTGGCCTATGGCTACACCTTC.

The rearrangement joins TRBV30 to TRBJ2-2; D possibly corresponds to TRBD1 (6 bases). This CDR3 is built from 11 residues. Germline loops: CDR1 GTSNPN, CDR2 SVGIG (reference sequence). Between the trimmed V and J ends, which lost 6 bases and 6 bases, there was a span of 8 bases. The chain's CDR3 is CACQGPGELFF. The CDR3 bases are TGTGCCTGCCAGGGGCCCGGGGAGCTGTTTTTT.

J is TRBJ2-1 and V is TRBV4-1, with D tentatively TRBD1 (6 bases). This CDR3 spans 13 amino acids. CDR1 and CDR2 from the germline V gene are MGHRA and YSYEKL. The V gene lost 2 bases and the J gene lost 8 bases, with 10 bases spanning the gap. The CDR3 DNA sequence: TGCGCCAGCAGCCAAACACAGGGATATGAGCAGTTCTTC. It specifies CASSQTQGYEQFF.

The genes are TRBV9 and TRBJ1-1; 10 positions match TRBD1. The CDR3 covers 16 residues. The ends lost 0 bases at V and 4 bases at J; junction bases unmatched: 6. CDR1 and CDR2 (germline): SGDLS, YYNGEE. The CDR3 region has the DNA TGTGCCAGCAGCGTAGCTGACAGGGGGCTTAGCACTGAAGCTTTCTTT. Its translation: CASSVADRGLSTEAFF.

A note on this clone: Other DNA sequences of this sample code for an identical CDR3. The chain uses TRBV5-1 and TRBJ1-4; 7 bases map to TRBD1. CDR3 size: 13 residues. The germline V gene has CDR1 SGHRS and CDR2 YFSETQ. J gave up 12 bases and V 0 bases, and 5 bases lay outside the gene matches. The CDR3 protein is CASSLEPDRELFF. CDR3 coding DNA: TGCGCCAGCAGCTTGGAACCAGACAGGGAACTGTTTTTT.

J is TRBJ2-7 and V is TRBV14, with a weak D call TRBD1 (5 bases). Trimming cost V 8 bases and J 2 bases, with 16 bases left between them. This CDR3 region has 14 residues. Germline V lookup: CDR1 SGHDN, CDR2 FVKESK. The CDR3 DNA sequence: TGTGCCAGCGGTCATGGTGGCAGGGCCTACGAGCAGTACTTC. This encodes CASGHGGRAYEQYF.

The CDR3 protein is CASSLRLAGFSSYNEQFF. CDR3 nucleotides: TGTGCCAGCAGTTTAAGACTAGCGGGATTCAGCTCCTACAATGAGCAGTTCTTC. The chain links TRBV27 to TRBJ2-1, with TRBD2 matching 11 bases. Germline CDR1 reads MNHEY; CDR2 reads SMNVEV (reference sequence). The J segment lost 0 bases and the V segment lost 2 bases, leaving 6 bases of the junction unmatched. The CDR3 consists of 18 residues.

The J gene is TRBJ1-1, the V gene TRBV2; D perhaps matches TRBD1 (5 bases). Germline CDR1 is SNHLY and CDR2 is FYNNEI. V lost 1 base, J lost 10 bases, and 13 bases lay in between. The CDR3 extends over 13 amino acids. CDR3 sequence (DNA): TGTGCCAGCAGTGAAGGGGGGGTGGTTTTAGCTTTCTTT. Translating gives CASSEGGVVLAFF. The full variable domain, rest sourced from reference TRBV2 and TRBJ1-1, is EPEVTQTPSHQVTQMGQEVILRCVPISNHLYFYWYRQILGQKVEFLVSFYNNEISEKSEIFDDQFSVERPDGSNFTLKIRSTKLEDSAMYFCASSEGGVVLAFFGQGTRLTVV.

This sequence joins TRBV5-8 and TRBJ1-1, with D perhaps matching TRBD1 (6 bases). The V gene's germline CDR1 is SGHTS and CDR2 YDEGEE. The CDR3 is 14 residues long. The germline V and J ends were trimmed by 4 bases and 5 bases, with 15 bases remaining between them. DNA for the CDR3: TGTGCCAGCAGCCTGGCAGGGGTAGGGACTGAAGCTTTCTTT. Translated, it gives CASSLAGVGTEAFF.

V and J are TRBV11-3 and TRBJ1-1, with D maybe TRBD1 (5 bases). In germline, CDR1 is SGHNT, CDR2 YENEEA. This CDR3 is 14 amino acids long. V lost 1 base and J lost 1, with 7 bases in between. This chain's CDR3 is CASSLGGENTEAFF. In DNA, the CDR3 is TGTGCCAGCAGCTTAGGGGGGGAGAACACTGAAGCTTTCTTT.

The chain has TRBV21-1 and TRBJ2-5; TRBD2 is the table's D call, not checked against the DNA. TRBV21-1 is termed a pseudogene. This CDR3 is built from 18 residues. CDR3 loop: CASSSRGREGITRETQYF. CDR3 nucleotide sequence: TGTGCCAGCAGCTCAAGGGGGCGGGAGGGAATAACTAGGGAGACCCAGTACTTC.

The V call is TRBV7-9, the J call TRBJ2-5; D remains ambiguous. The germline V gene has CDR1 SEHNR and CDR2 FQNEAQ (reference sequence). The CDR3 consists of 16 residues. Trimming took 5 bases from V and 0 from J, leaving 16 bases between them. CDR3 in DNA: TGTGCCAGCAGCCCTGGGCAACGCTCATACCAAGAGACCCAGTACTTC. It yields the protein CASSPGQRSYQETQYF.

The rearrangement joins TRBV19 to TRBJ1-2; D remains unclear. This CDR3 has 13 residues. Germline V CDR1 and CDR2: LNHDA, SQIVND (reference sequence). V lost 7 bases to trimming and J lost 1 base, with 10 bases between them. The CDR3 sequence: CASTPLFNYGYTF. For the CDR3, the DNA is TGTGCCAGTACCCCCCTTTTTAACTATGGCTACACCTTC.

The V and J genes are TRBV11-3 and TRBJ2-7, with unresolved D. The germline gives CDR1 SGHNT, CDR2 YENEEA. V was shortened by 1 base and J by 5 bases, with 12 bases between the two germline ends. The CDR3 covers 14 residues. Here the CDR3 reads CASSLGPETNEQYF. DNA for the CDR3: TGTGCCAGCAGCTTAGGCCCAGAAACCAACGAGCAGTACTTC.

CDR3 coding DNA: TGTGCCAGCAGCGTCGGGTCGCTCGGCTACACCTTC. Protein sequence: CASSVGSLGYTF. The chain joins TRBV9 to TRBJ1-2; D call uncertain. The germline gives CDR1 SGDLS, CDR2 YYNGEE. V lost 2 bases to trimming and J lost 8 bases, with 10 bases between them. There are 12 residues in the CDR3.

This sequence joins TRBV10-3 and TRBJ1-5, with TRBD1 identical over 8 bases. Germline assignment: CDR1 ENHRY and CDR2 SYGVKD. The CDR3 loop spans 15 amino acids. The ends lost 0 bases at V and 9 bases at J; junction bases unmatched: 7. In DNA, the CDR3 is TGTGCCATCAGTGAGTCGACAGGGGTGACCTTGCCCCAGCATTTT. Translating gives CAISESTGVTLPQHF.

The chain couples TRBV19 to TRBJ2-1; maybe TRBD1 (5 bases). CDR3 length: 17 amino acids. Trimming cost V 5 bases and J 0 bases, with 17 bases left between them. Germline V gene data show CDR1 as LNHDA and CDR2 as SQIVND (reference sequence). CDR3 sequence (DNA): TGTGCCAGTAGTTCCCCTAGGGGATTTGGCTCCTACAATGAGCAGTTCTTC. Its protein is CASSSPRGFGSYNEQFF.

The chain couples TRBV30 to TRBJ1-2; D not resolved. This CDR3 is built from 12 residues. Deletions cut 3 bases from V and 4 bases from J, with 9 bases between. Germline CDR1 GTSNPN, CDR2 SVGIG (reference sequence). The CDR3 nucleotides are TGTGCCTGGAGGACCCGGGTCTATGGCTACACCTTC. Encoded protein: CAWRTRVYGYTF.

V is TRBV7-8 and J is TRBJ1-4, with 9 bases aligning to TRBD1. In germline, CDR1 is SGHVS, CDR2 FQNEAQ. CDR3 length equals 15 residues. The ends lost 5 bases at V and 5 bases at J; junction bases unmatched: 6. CDR3 sequence reads: CASSLNRGPNEKLFF. The CDR3 DNA reads as TGTGCCAGCAGCCTTAACAGGGGGCCGAATGAAAAACTGTTTTTT. The entire variable domain, with the rest obtained from reference TRBV7-8 and TRBJ1-4, is as follows: GAGVSQSPRYKVAKRGQDVALRCDPISGHVSLFWYQQALGQGPEFLTYFQNEAQLDKSGLPSDRFFAERPEGSVSTLKIQRTQQEDSAVYLCASSLNRGPNEKLFFGSGTQLSVL.

The V and J genes are TRBV7-2 and TRBJ1-5; D call uncertain. Germline CDR1 is SGHTA and CDR2 is FQGNSA. V lost 5 bases to trimming and J lost 6 bases, with 17 bases between them. This CDR3 is 15 amino acids long. The DNA for the CDR3 is TGTGCCAGCAGCCTTGGACTTAGTTCGATTCAGCCCCAGCATTTT. This gives the protein CASSLGLSSIQPQHF. Complete variable domain (other parts from reference TRBV7-2 and TRBJ1-5): GAGVSQSPSNKVTEKGKDVELRCDPISGHTALYWYRQSLGQGLEFLIYFQGNSAPDKSGLPSDRFSAERTGGSVSTLTIQRTQQEDSAVYLCASSLGLSSIQPQHFGDGTRLSIL.

This chain joins TRBV2 and TRBJ2-2; 13 bases agree with TRBD2. V lost 8 bases to trimming and J lost 4 bases; unmatched junction nucleotides: 7. From germline, CDR1 is SNHLY and CDR2 FYNNEI. The CDR3 totals 16 residues. The CDR3 coding sequence is TGTGCCAGCGGGGGACTAGCGGGGTTCGCCACCGGGGAGCTGTTTTTT. Translated: CASGGLAGFATGELFF.

V and J are TRBV5-1 and TRBJ2-5, with D uncertain. Trimming removed 4 bases at V and 6 bases at J, with 16 bases between. The CDR3 totals 14 residues. Per the germline V gene, CDR1 is SGHRS and CDR2 is YFSETQ. For the CDR3, the DNA is TGCGCCAGCAGCGGCACCCTAGATCCTCAGACCCAGTACTTC. Amino acid sequence: CASSGTLDPQTQYF.

The rearrangement links TRBV27 to TRBJ2-3; 9 positions agree with TRBD2. This CDR3 is 15 amino acids long. Germline CDR1 MNHEY, CDR2 SMNVEV (reference sequence). Unmatched junction bases numbered 6, after V lost 5 bases and J lost 3 bases. The CDR3 DNA is TGTGCCAGCAGTGTCTCTAGCGGGAATACAGATACGCAGTATTTT. It encodes CASSVSSGNTDTQYF.

V usage is TRBV5-6 and J usage is TRBJ2-7; TRBD1 matches at 7 bases. The CDR3 runs 14 residues. The ends lost 4 bases at V and 4 bases at J; junction bases unmatched: 8. The V gene's germline CDR1 is SGHDT and CDR2 YYEEEE. CDR3 protein: CASSVGTVTYEQYF. DNA of the CDR3: TGTGCCAGCAGCGTAGGGACAGTAACTTACGAGCAGTACTTC.

V usage is TRBV2 and J usage is TRBJ2-7, with 7 positions matching TRBD2. The CDR3 contains 14 residues. Germline V gives CDR1 SNHLY, CDR2 FYNNEI. With 4 bases clipped from V and 7 bases from J, the junction kept 10 bases outside the gene matches. As DNA, the CDR3 is TGTGCCAGCAGTGTTGAGCGGGAAGGTGTAGAGCAGTACTTC. Encoded protein: CASSVEREGVEQYF.

The rearrangement uses TRBV2 and TRBJ2-1; D uncertain. CDR1 is SNHLY, CDR2 FYNNEI, per germline. CDR3 length: 14 amino acids. The ends were cut back, 7 bases at V and 5 bases at J, with 15 bases in the middle. The CDR3 DNA is TGTGCCAGCATCTTAGAACCTCTTAACAATGAGCAGTTCTTC. It is translated as CASILEPLNNEQFF.